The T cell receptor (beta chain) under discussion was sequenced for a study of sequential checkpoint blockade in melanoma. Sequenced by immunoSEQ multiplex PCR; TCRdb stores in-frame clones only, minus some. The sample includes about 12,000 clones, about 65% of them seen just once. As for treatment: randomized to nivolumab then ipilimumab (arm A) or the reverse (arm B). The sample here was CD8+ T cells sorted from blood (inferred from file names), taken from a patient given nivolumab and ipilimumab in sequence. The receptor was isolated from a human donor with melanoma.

The CDR3 nucleotides read TGTGCCATCAGTGAGACAGGGAGCTCCTACGAGCAGTACTTC. The encoded protein is CAISETGSSYEQYF. The V and J genes are TRBV10-3 and TRBJ2-7; TRBD1 is a possible D gene (6 bases). The V end lost 2 bases, the J end lost 0 bases, and 8 bases lay between the germline ends. The CDR3 is made up of 14 amino acids. The germline V gene encodes CDR1 ENHRY and CDR2 SYGVKD.